One and the same sample provided the 26 T cell receptor beta chains below, sequenced in a study of radiotherapy plus CTLA-4 blockade in lung cancer. Generated by immunoSEQ multiplex PCR, the TCRdb table keeps only in-frame clones and is missing some. Among about 45,000 clones listed, less than 75% were seen once. The sample in question was peripheral blood, obtained from a patient treated with radiotherapy plus ipilimumab. The receptors originated from a human donor with non-small cell lung cancer who had a partial response to radiotherapy plus ipilimumab.

The chain is built from TRBV6-5 and TRBJ1-2; a weak D match, TRBD1 (6 bases). The CDR3 has 16 residues. The germline CDR1 and CDR2 sequences are MNHEY and SVGAGI. The ends were cut back, 4 bases at V and 5 bases at J, with 20 bases in the middle. The DNA for the CDR3 is TGTGCCAGCAGTTCCCCGTCCGGGACATCGAATTATGGCTACACCTTC. The encoded protein is CASSSPSGTSNYGYTF.

This clone has just a few counts. The rearrangement uses TRBV7-9 and TRBJ1-2; unclear D gene. The CDR3 extends over 12 amino acids. V dropped 5 bases and J dropped 5 bases, with 9 bases sitting between them. Germline lookup yields CDR1 SEHNR and CDR2 FQNEAQ (reference sequence). For the CDR3, the DNA is TGTGCCAGCAGCCGGGAGGGATATGGCTACACCTTC. It translates to CASSREGYGYTF.

This clone was detected only a few times. V and J are TRBV6-1 and TRBJ2-7, with 12 positions matching TRBD1. Losses at the gene ends were 5 bases for V and 4 bases for J; bases not matched to a gene: 6. This CDR3 contains 15 residues. Germline V gene sequence: CDR1 MNHNS, CDR2 SASEGT. The chain's CDR3 is CASSSPGQGAYEQYF. The CDR3 bases are TGTGCCAGCAGTTCCCCGGGACAGGGGGCATACGAGCAGTACTTC.

V and J are TRBV19 and TRBJ2-3, with D perhaps TRBD2 (5 bases). CDR1 and CDR2 from the germline V gene are LNHDA and SQIVND (reference sequence). V lost 5 bases and J lost 6, with 6 bases in between. The CDR3 sequence is 11 residues long. DNA of the CDR3: TGTGCCAGTAGTCAGCGGGATACGCAGTATTTT. Protein product: CASSQRDTQYF.

Note on this clone: Other DNA sequences of this sample code for an identical CDR3. The V gene is TRBV7-8, the J gene TRBJ1-1; a possible D gene is TRBD1 (6 bases). This CDR3 is built from 12 residues. Germline V gene sequence: CDR1 SGHVS, CDR2 FQNEAQ. The germline V and J ends were trimmed by 0 bases and 8 bases, with 7 bases remaining between them. CDR3 in amino acids: CASSLAQGEAFF. Here the CDR3 DNA reads TGTGCCAGCAGCTTAGCACAGGGAGAAGCTTTCTTT.

CDR3 DNA: TGTGCCAGCAGCCTCCTTAACAGGGGGCGGGGGTACGAGCAGTACTTC. It specifies CASSLLNRGRGYEQYF. This chain connects TRBV5-6 to TRBJ2-7; 9 positions agree with TRBD1. Germline CDR1 SGHDT, CDR2 YYEEEE. V was pared by 4 bases and J by 4 bases, with 12 bases of the junction left unmatched. The CDR3 is 16 amino acids.

The table lists this clone with a count of one. The chain recombines TRBV7-9 with TRBJ2-1, with D possibly matching TRBD2 (5 bases). The CDR3 totals 13 residues. From germline, CDR1 is SEHNR and CDR2 FQNEAQ (reference sequence). V lost 3 bases, J lost 6 bases, and 9 bases lay in between. The CDR3 here is CASSFPRGNEQFF. CDR3 DNA: TGTGCCAGCAGCTTCCCCCGGGGCAATGAGCAGTTCTTC.

The chain joins TRBV10-2 to TRBJ2-5; 10 bases line up with TRBD2. Trimming removed 2 bases from V and 3 bases from J; junction bases left unmatched: 3. The CDR3 has 15 residues. The germline V gene has CDR1 WSHSY and CDR2 SAAADI. CDR3 sequence: CASSEPAGGKETQYF. The CDR3 DNA sequence: TGCGCCAGCAGTGAGCCAGCGGGAGGGAAAGAGACCCAGTACTTC.

The chain combines TRBV19 with TRBJ2-2, with TRBD1 matching over 7 bases. Germline-derived CDR1 and CDR2 are LNHDA and SQIVND (reference sequence). This CDR3 is 16 amino acids long. V trimming: 5 bases; J trimming: 5 bases; junction bases outside the gene matches: 11. Here the CDR3 DNA reads TGTGCCAGTAGTTCTGGGACAGCACTGCGGACCGGGGAGCTGTTTTTT. Its protein is CASSSGTALRTGELFF.

As to this clone: At one of its ends the junction is not consistent with the germline gene, which may arise from a read error. The CDR3 DNA is TGTGCCAGCAGTTTAGCGGGAGCAGGAGAGACCCAGTACTTC. Protein sequence: CASSLAGAGETQYF. The J gene is TRBJ2-5, the V gene TRBV7-9, with TRBD2 matching over 9 bases. The CDR3 runs 14 residues. CDR1 and CDR2 (germline): SEHNR, FQNEAQ (reference sequence). Complete variable domain (other parts from reference TRBV7-9 and TRBJ2-5): DTGVSQNPRHKITKRGQNVTFRCDPISEHNRLYWYRQTLGQGPEFLTYFQNEAQLEKSRLLSDRFSAERPKGSFSTLEIQRTEQGDSAMYLCASSLAGAGETQYFGPGTRLLVL.

V and J are TRBV27 and TRBJ2-7, with 11 bases lining up with TRBD1. The V and J ends lost 6 bases and 4 bases, in that order; junction bases with no gene match: 8. The CDR3 loop spans 15 amino acids. The germline gives CDR1 MNHEY, CDR2 SMNVEV (reference sequence). The CDR3 sequence is CASSNTGTGGYEQYF. The CDR3 DNA follows: TGTGCCAGCAGCAATACCGGGACAGGGGGATACGAGCAGTACTTC.

V and J are TRBV9 and TRBJ2-1, with 7 positions matching TRBD1. Germline CDR1 and CDR2: SGDLS and YYNGEE. The CDR3 has 16 residues. Germline trimming cut 4 bases from V and 0 bases from J; bases unmatched to any gene: 7. The CDR3 DNA sequence: TGTGCCAGCAGCTCCCCGTCAGGGGGCTCCTACAATGAGCAGTTCTTC. Its translation: CASSSPSGGSYNEQFF.

The chain uses TRBV6-5 and TRBJ2-5; 10 nucleotides agree with TRBD2. The V gene's germline CDR1 is MNHEY and CDR2 SVGAGI. The V and J ends lost 5 bases and 10 bases, in that order; junction bases with no gene match: 13. The CDR3 is 15 residues long. The CDR3 here is CASSISRDSGGDQYF. CDR3 bases: TGTGCCAGCAGTATAAGCCGGGACAGCGGGGGGGACCAGTACTTC.

This clone was detected only a few times. The chain combines TRBV5-6 with TRBJ2-1, with 11 nucleotides matching TRBD2. Looked up from germline, CDR1 is SGHDT and CDR2 is YYEEEE. The CDR3 length is 16 residues. The ends lost 4 bases at V and 4 bases at J; junction bases unmatched: 7. The DNA of the CDR3 is TGTGCCAGCAGCACCTCTAGCGGGAGGCGATACAATGAGCAGTTCTTC. Its translation is CASSTSSGRRYNEQFF.

The chain recombines TRBV7-8 with TRBJ1-6; a possible D gene is TRBD1 (5 bases). The CDR3 totals 15 residues. V lost 5 bases and J lost 14, with 22 bases in between. Germline CDR1 SGHVS, CDR2 FQNEAQ. The CDR3 DNA reads TGTGCCAGCAGCCAAATCTCAGCCGGGGGAGATACCCTCCACTTT. Encoded protein: CASSQISAGGDTLHF.

J is TRBJ2-1 and V is TRBV7-2; D is perhaps TRBD1 (5 bases). The V gene's germline CDR1 is SGHTA and CDR2 FQGNSA. V dropped 1 base and J dropped 4 bases, with 8 bases sitting between them. The CDR3 loop spans 14 amino acids. The CDR3 region is CASSLGTSYNEQFF. CDR3 nucleotides: TGTGCCAGCAGCTTAGGGACATCGTACAATGAGCAGTTCTTC.

This clone was found once. This sequence joins TRBV7-8 and TRBJ1-2, with a possible D match to TRBD1 (5 bases). Per germline, CDR1 SGHVS and CDR2 FQNEAQ. V was cut by 1 base and J by 9 bases, with 18 bases left in between. The CDR3 runs to 15 residues. The CDR3: CASSLVMGQARSYTF. For the CDR3, the DNA is TGTGCCAGCAGCTTAGTAATGGGGCAGGCACGGAGCTACACCTTC.

The rearrangement uses TRBV5-8 and TRBJ2-5, with 9 bases matching TRBD1. The CDR3 consists of 15 residues. Germline V gene sequence: CDR1 SGHTS, CDR2 YDEGEE. J gave up 2 bases and V 4 bases, and 6 bases lay outside the gene matches. CDR3 protein: CASSLRQGGQETQYF. The CDR3 DNA follows: TGTGCCAGCAGCCTTAGACAGGGGGGACAAGAGACCCAGTACTTC.

The genes are TRBV7-6 and TRBJ2-1; TRBD2 matches at 14 bases. V lost 5 bases and J lost 4; bases outside the gene matches: 13. The CDR3 is 19 residues long. CDR1 and CDR2 from the germline V gene are SGHVS and FNYEAQ. This chain's CDR3 is CASSRNSGLAGGGYNEQFF. The CDR3 DNA reads as TGTGCCAGCAGCCGCAACAGCGGACTAGCGGGAGGAGGATACAATGAGCAGTTCTTC.

This chain connects TRBV18 to TRBJ2-7; 8 bases map to TRBD1. CDR1 and CDR2 (germline): KGHSH, LQKENI. The CDR3 is 13 residues long. Unmatched junction bases numbered 4, after V lost 3 bases and J lost 6 bases. The CDR3, as DNA: TGTGCCAGCTCACCGTATCAGGGGGCCGAGCAGTACTTC. Amino acid sequence: CASSPYQGAEQYF.

In the case of this clone: In the same sample, other DNA sequences code for this CDR3. J is TRBJ1-3 and V is TRBV9; 11 bases match TRBD1. Germline loops: CDR1 SGDLS, CDR2 YYNGEE. Germline trimming cut 3 bases from V and 0 bases from J; bases unmatched to any gene: 5. CDR3 length: 17 amino acids. For the CDR3, the DNA is TGTGCCAGCAGCGGAGGGGACAGGGGGTACTCTGGAAACACCATATATTTT. This gives the protein CASSGGDRGYSGNTIYF. Full variable domain (missing parts from reference TRBV9 and TRBJ1-3): DSGVTQTPKHLITATGQRVTLRCSPRSGDLSVYWYQQSLDQGLQFLIQYYNGEERAKGNILERFSAQQFPDLHSELNLSSLELGDSALYFCASSGGDRGYSGNTIYFGEGSWLTVV.

The rearrangement joins TRBV7-2 to TRBJ1-1, with TRBD1 identical over 7 bases. CDR3 length: 15 amino acids. Germline trimming cut 3 bases from V and 1 base from J; bases unmatched to any gene: 5. CDR1 is SGHTA, CDR2 FQGNSA, per germline. The CDR3 nucleotides are TGTGCCAGCAGCTTGGGACAGTTCTCGAACACTGAAGCTTTCTTT. Amino acid sequence: CASSLGQFSNTEAFF. The full variable domain, rest sourced from reference TRBV7-2 and TRBJ1-1, is GAGVSQSPSNKVTEKGKDVELRCDPISGHTALYWYRQSLGQGLEFLIYFQGNSAPDKSGLPSDRFSAERTGGSVSTLTIQRTQQEDSAVYLCASSLGQFSNTEAFFGQGTRLTVV.

CDR3 residues: CASSSGLAGGGGELFF. CDR3 coding DNA: TGTGCCAGCAGCTCGGGACTAGCGGGAGGAGGCGGGGAGCTGTTTTTT. V and J are TRBV11-2 and TRBJ2-2; 15 bases are shared with TRBD2. The CDR3 runs 16 residues. The junction had 4 bases not matched to a gene; V was cut back by 4 bases and J by 7 bases. Per the germline V gene, CDR1 is SGHAT and CDR2 is FQNNGV.

This clone was counted a few times. The chain has TRBV5-4 and TRBJ1-4; D not certain. The CDR3 totals 13 residues. V was trimmed by 6 bases and J by 7 bases, leaving 13 bases between them. CDR1 and CDR2 (germline): SGHNT, YYREEE (reference sequence). The CDR3 nucleotides are TGTGCCAGCAAAAAGGGCCGGGGTGAAAAACTGTTTTTT. Translated, it gives CASKKGRGEKLFF.

V is TRBV6-6 and J is TRBJ1-2, with 9 bases aligning to TRBD1. Germline trimming cut 8 bases from V and 4 bases from J; bases unmatched to any gene: 8. The CDR3 sequence is 14 residues long. Germline loops: CDR1 MNHNY, CDR2 SVGAGI (reference sequence). The CDR3 sequence is CASGGTGPFYGYTF. Written as DNA, the CDR3 is TGTGCCAGCGGGGGGACAGGGCCCTTCTATGGCTACACCTTC.

This clone was found a few times. The chain combines TRBV5-1 with TRBJ2-7; D may be TRBD2 (6 bases). V lost 2 bases, J lost 5 bases, and 14 bases lay in between. Germline values: CDR1 SGHRS, CDR2 YFSETQ. The CDR3 runs 14 residues. This CDR3 reads CASSFAGYGNEQYF. The CDR3 DNA follows: TGCGCCAGCAGCTTCGCGGGGTACGGGAACGAGCAGTACTTC.